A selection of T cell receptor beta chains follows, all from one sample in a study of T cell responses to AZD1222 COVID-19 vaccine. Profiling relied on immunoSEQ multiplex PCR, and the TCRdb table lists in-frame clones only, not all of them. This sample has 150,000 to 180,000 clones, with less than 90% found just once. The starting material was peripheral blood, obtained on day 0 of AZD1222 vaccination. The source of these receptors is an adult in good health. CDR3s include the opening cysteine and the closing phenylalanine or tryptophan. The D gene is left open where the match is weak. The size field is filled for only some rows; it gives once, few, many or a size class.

CASSLGTSGGREQFF TGTGCCAGCAGCCTAGGGACTAGCGGGGGACGGGAGCAGTTCTTC TRBJ2-1 TRBD2 TRBV3-1/TRBV3-2 -
CASSESDVGEKLFF TGTGCCAGCAGCGAATCAGACGTGGGTGAAAAACTGTTTTTT TRBJ1-4 - TRBV5-6 -
CASSSEPSNQPQHF TGTGCCAGCAGTAGCGAACCTAGCAATCAGCCCCAGCATTTT TRBJ1-5 - TRBV6-2/TRBV6-3 -
CASSLVAAEKSPLHF TGTGCCAGCAGCTTAGTTGCAGCGGAAAAGTCACCCCTCCACTTT TRBJ1-6 - TRBV7-2 -
CASSLNPGGAGPEKLFF TGTGCCAGCAGCTTAAACCCCGGGGGGGCCGGACCTGAAAAACTGTTTTTT TRBJ1-4 - TRBV7-2 -
CASIEYGGNTEAFF TGTGCCAGCATCGAGTATGGGGGGAACACTGAAGCTTTCTTT TRBJ1-1 - TRBV28 many
CASSLGTTRYGYTF TGTGCCAGCAGCTTAGGGACAACTCGCTATGGCTACACCTTC TRBJ1-2 - TRBV7-9 once
CASSLLGQPQHF TGTGCCAGCAGTTTACTGGGTCAGCCCCAGCATTTT TRBJ1-5 - TRBV28 once
CSVEAIGTNTYEQYF TGCAGCGTTGAAGCTATAGGGACCAATACCTACGAGCAGTACTTC TRBJ2-7 - TRBV29-1 medium-sized
CASMEERGANNEQFF TGTGCCAGCATGGAAGAGCGGGGGGCGAACAATGAGCAGTTCTTC TRBJ2-1 TRBD2 TRBV2 -
CASSNQSDYEQYF TGTGCCAGCAGTAACCAAAGCGACTACGAGCAGTACTTC TRBJ2-7 - TRBV28 once
CASSLRYASTGDTQYF TGTGCCAGCAGCTTAAGGTATGCGTCTACTGGAGATACGCAGTATTTT TRBJ2-3 - TRBV7-2 -
CASSTGGVRDEKLFF TGTGCCAGTAGTACTGGAGGGGTTAGGGATGAAAAACTGTTTTTT TRBJ1-4 - TRBV19 -
CASSVQGAGSEAFF TGCGCCAGCAGCGTACAGGGGGCCGGCTCTGAAGCTTTCTTT TRBJ1-1 TRBD1 TRBV5-1 -
CASSPQQGGGNQPQHF TGTGCCAGCTCACCGCAGCAGGGAGGAGGCAATCAGCCCCAGCATTTT TRBJ1-5 - TRBV18 once
CASKYRTGENTEAFF TGTGCCAGCAAGTACCGGACAGGGGAGAACACTGAAGCTTTCTTT TRBJ1-1 TRBD1 TRBV2 -
CASRKSPRQGSFQETQYF TGTGCCAGCAGGAAGTCGCCGCGACAGGGATCCTTCCAAGAGACCCAGTACTTC TRBJ2-5 TRBD1 TRBV27 -
CSVRPTGAYGYTF TGCAGCGTTAGGCCAACAGGGGCCTATGGCTACACCTTC TRBJ1-2 TRBD1 TRBV29-1 -
CASSSLTGQETQYF TGTGCCAGCAGCTCCTTGACTGGCCAAGAGACCCAGTACTTC TRBJ2-5 - TRBV7-8 -
CASSVGRSDTIYF TGTGCCAGCAGCGTGGGGAGGAGCGACACCATATATTTT TRBJ1-3 - TRBV9 -
CASSYGGGTEAFF TGTGCCAGCAGTTACGGCGGAGGAACTGAAGCTTTCTTT TRBJ1-1 - TRBV6-5 -
CASSDSNQPQHF TGTGCCTCATCCGATAGCAATCAGCCCCAGCATTTT TRBJ1-5 - TRBV10-3 -
CASSVSGDYGYTF TGTGCCAGCAGCGTATCCGGGGACTATGGCTACACCTTC TRBJ1-2 - TRBV9 few
CASSKASTDTQYF TGTGCCAGCAGCAAGGCTAGCACAGATACGCAGTATTTT TRBJ2-3 - TRBV5-5 -
CASSSPGFGPQHF TGTGCCAGCAGCTCCCCGGGGTTCGGGCCCCAGCATTTT TRBJ1-5 - TRBV7-9 -
CASSLDGQADGYNEQFF TGTGCCAGCAGCTTAGATGGACAGGCCGACGGATACAATGAGCAGTTCTTC TRBJ2-1 TRBD1 TRBV11-3 -
CASKDSLSNQPQHF TGTGCCAGCAAGGACAGTCTTAGCAATCAGCCCCAGCATTTT TRBJ1-5 - TRBV2 once
CASSQGAGGQYGYTF TGTGCCAGCAGCCAAGGCGCCGGGGGGCAGTATGGCTACACCTTC TRBJ1-2 - TRBV14 -
CASSAREEFGQPQHF TGTGCCAGCAGCGCCCGTGAAGAATTCGGTCAGCCCCAGCATTTT TRBJ1-5 - TRBV25-1 -
CASSLARAANTIYF TGTGCCAGCAGCTTAGCGCGCGCAGCAAACACCATATATTTT TRBJ1-3 - TRBV7-8 -
CASSQGLVRTSYEQYF TGTGCCAGCAGCCAAGGTTTAGTTAGGACATCCTACGAGCAGTACTTC TRBJ2-7 - TRBV4-2 few